Below, one T cell receptor (beta chain) is given with its context. The data are from a study of T cells in Graves' hyperthyroidism and ophthalmopathy. Whole-study context: Staff took peripheral blood when the initial diagnosis was made, before any treatment began.

Template material for amplifying TCR beta CDR3 regions consisted of RNA transcripts. The primer set for the first-round RT-PCR of the TCR CDR3 was HTBI. TCRdb redid the calling of the multiplex PCR reads with MiXCR, one entry per CDR3 protein. The sample records 530,000 or so distinct CDR3 sequences, under 20% being singletons. This CDR3 is built from 14 residues. Trimming cost V 6 bases and J 6 bases; bases outside gene matches: 10. The germline V gene has CDR1 DFQATT and CDR2 SNEGSKA (reference sequence). The chain couples TRBV20-1 to TRBJ2-2, with 7 nucleotides matching TRBD1. Sequences were obtained from blood. This sequence was found in a woman under 30 with Graves' ophthalmopathy. CDR3 coding DNA: TGCAGTGCCAGCACAGGGGTGGACGCCGGGGAGCTGTTTTTT. Amino acids: CSASTGVDAGELFF.